The 8 T cell receptor beta chains listed next were all sequenced from one sample in a study of T cell responses to AZD1222 COVID-19 vaccine. Clones were sequenced by immunoSEQ multiplex PCR, and TCRdb holds only the in-frame ones, with some missing. The table has 30,000 to 35,000 clones, about four fifths seen once. The sequencing here drew on peripheral blood, taken 28 days after the second AZD1222 dose. All receptors come from an adult who received the AZD1222 COVID-19 vaccine.

This chain joins TRBV24-1 and TRBJ2-2; 7 bases align to TRBD2. CDR3 length: 12 amino acids. J was trimmed by 5 bases and V by 9 bases; bases with no gene match: 2. CDR1 and CDR2 from the germline V gene are KGHDR and SFDVKD. As DNA, the CDR3 is TGTGCCACCGGGGGGGAGACCGGGGAGCTGTTTTTT. Residues: CATGGETGELFF.

The chain links TRBV15 to TRBJ1-1; TRBD1 is a possible D gene (5 bases). V was clipped by 5 bases and J by 2 bases, with 18 bases between them. The CDR3 spans 16 residues. Germline CDR1 and CDR2: LNHNV and YYDKDF (reference sequence). The CDR3 DNA reads as TGTGCCACCAGCTTCCCTCGAAGGGGAGGCAACACTGAAGCTTTCTTT. This codes for CATSFPRRGGNTEAFF.

The V gene is TRBV11-2, the J gene TRBJ1-1; D remains unclear. Trimming stripped 7 bases from V and 0 bases from J, with 12 bases between. This CDR3 comprises 14 residues. Germline V gives CDR1 SGHAT, CDR2 FQNNGV. The CDR3 nucleotides are TGTGCCAGCAAATTCGGTCCCCTGAACACTGAAGCTTTCTTT. It encodes CASKFGPLNTEAFF.

This chain joins TRBV9 and TRBJ1-1, with D unresolved. Trimming cost V 4 bases and J 4 bases, with 8 bases left between them. The V gene's germline CDR1 is SGDLS and CDR2 YYNGEE. The CDR3 runs to 12 residues. CDR3 coding DNA: TGTGCCAGCAGCCTGGATACCACTGAAGCTTTCTTT. Protein: CASSLDTTEAFF.

The chain has TRBV19 and TRBJ2-7; 14 bases fit TRBD2. After removal of 6 bases from V and 2 bases from J, the junction contained 6 bases not matched to a gene. The CDR3 spans 16 residues. Per the germline V gene, CDR1 is LNHDA and CDR2 is SQIVND (reference sequence). CDR3 residues: CASSKGLAGGPYEQYF. CDR3 sequence (DNA): TGTGCCAGTAGCAAAGGACTAGCGGGGGGTCCCTACGAGCAGTACTTC.

The chain links TRBV9 to TRBJ2-7, with 9 bases aligning to TRBD1. The CDR3 totals 16 residues. Germline V gives CDR1 SGDLS, CDR2 YYNGEE. J was trimmed by 9 bases and V by 4 bases; bases with no gene match: 17. For the CDR3, the DNA is TGTGCCAGCAGCACGGGGGACAGGGCCGACCCACGGGGGCAGTACTTC. It translates to CASSTGDRADPRGQYF.

The rearrangement links TRBV28 to TRBJ2-2, with D possibly matching TRBD2 (5 bases). The V end was cut by 3 bases, the J end by 0 bases, with 8 bases between. The CDR3 is 15 amino acids. Germline V lookup: CDR1 MDHEN, CDR2 SYDVKM. CDR3 nucleotides: TGTGCCAGCAGTTTCGCGGGCGCGAACACCGGGGAGCTGTTTTTT. It is translated as CASSFAGANTGELFF.

The gene calls are TRBV6-4 and TRBJ2-5; no reliable D call. The germline CDR1 and CDR2 sequences are MRHNA and SNTAGT. The CDR3 is made up of 12 amino acids. Trimming removed 1 base from V and 4 bases from J, with 4 bases in between. As DNA, the CDR3 is TGTGCCAGCAGTGACTTTACAGAGACCCAGTACTTC. Its protein is CASSDFTETQYF.